This is a list of T cell receptor beta chains from one sample in a study of CD8+CD57+ T cells in acquired aplastic anemia. TCRdb re-analysed the reads in MiXCR, keeping a single row per CDR3 protein. The profile covers a few hundred thousand distinct CDR3 sequences, with under 50% appearing a single time and just under 20% taken by the ten largest. Sequencing input: sorted CD4+, CD8+, or CD8+CD57+ T cells (not recorded which) from PBMCs. The receptors stem from a human donor with aplastic anemia. The CDR3 runs from the conserved cysteine through the conserved F or W. D genes are given only for firm matches. Not every row has a clone size; where given, it reads once, few, many or a size class.

>NA|TRBV18|TRBJ1-3|NA
TGTGCCAGCTCACCACCGGGCCGGCGGAGCTCTGGAAACACCATATATTTT
CASSPPGRRSSGNTIYF
>TRBD1|TRBV5-8|TRBJ2-3|many
TGTGCCAGCAGCACGGACAGGGGGACGGCTAGCACAGATACGCAGTATTTT
CASSTDRGTASTDTQYF
>TRBD1|TRBV10-3|TRBJ1-3|many
TGTGCCATCAGTTGGACAGGGGCAGGAAACACCATATATTTT
CAISWTGAGNTIYF
>NA|TRBV7-9|TRBJ1-5|NA
TGTGCCAGCAGTGAAACAGGACTAGGGCAGCCCCAGCATTTT
CASSETGLGQPQHF
>TRBD1|TRBV10-3|TRBJ2-7|NA
TGTGCCATCAGCGGGACAGGGGAGGACGAGCAGTACTTC
CAISGTGEDEQYF
>NA|TRBV2|TRBJ1-4|few
TGTGCCAGCAGTGGTATAGGGACGGACGAAAAACTGTTTTTT
CASSGIGTDEKLFF
>NA|TRBV7-2|TRBJ2-1|NA
TGTGCCAGCAGCTTAGTGGGCCTACGGGGTTTCAATGAGCAGTTCTTC
CASSLVGLRGFNEQFF
>NA|TRBV15|TRBJ1-5|many
TGTGCCACCAGGGCCTCGGGAAGCAGGATTCAGCCCCAGCATTTT
CATRASGSRIQPQHF
>NA|TRBV7-9|TRBJ2-7|NA
TGTGCCAGCAGCTTAGGCTGGCAGGGAGGTTCCGAGCAGTACTTC
CASSLGWQGGSEQYF
>NA|TRBV20-1|TRBJ1-4|NA
TGCAGTGCTAGAGGGGACGGTATTGAAAAACTGTTTTTT
CSARGDGIEKLFF
>TRBD1|TRBV28|TRBJ2-7|NA
TGTGCCAGCAGTTCCCAAGGGACAGGGGTTCCCTACGAGCAGTACTTC
CASSSQGTGVPYEQYF
>TRBD1|TRBV9|TRBJ1-6|NA
TGTGCCAGCAGCGTAGGGGCGGGACAGGGAAGATCACCCCTCCACTTT
CASSVGAGQGRSPLHF
>NA|TRBV14|TRBJ1-1|once
TGTGCCAGCAGCCAAGTGAAGGAGGGCAAAGCTTTCTTT
CASSQVKEGKAFF
>NA|TRBV24-1|TRBJ2-1|NA
TGTGCCACCAGTGCTACCGATGGGGTCCACTACAATGAGCAGTTCTTC
CATSATDGVHYNEQFF
>NA|TRBV12-3/TRBV12-4|TRBJ1-5|once
TGTGCCAGCGCGGACAGCAATCAGCCCCAGCATTTT
CASADSNQPQHF
>TRBD2|TRBV5-1|TRBJ2-2|NA
TGCGCCAGCAGCTCGCGGGGGGGGCTGTTTTTT
CASSSRGGLFF
>TRBD2|TRBV4-1|TRBJ2-3|many
TGCGCCAGCAGCGGCAGCGGGGGGGCCGTGGATACGCAGTATTTT
CASSGSGGAVDTQYF
>NA|TRBV6-1|TRBJ1-2|many
TGTGCCAGCAGTGAACTTGGAGGCATTCCCGGCTACACCTTC
CASSELGGIPGYTF
>NA|TRBV29-1|TRBJ2-7|NA
TGCAGCGTTGGAAGGAGCGTCTACTCCTACGAGCAGTACTTC
CSVGRSVYSYEQYF
>TRBD1|TRBV2|TRBJ1-1|NA
TGTGCCAGCAGTCCTACAGGGGCGGCAGGTGACACTGAAGCTTTCTTT
CASSPTGAAGDTEAFF
>NA|TRBV20-1|TRBJ1-5|NA
TGCAGTGCTAGATCCCCACAGGGAGGGGAGACCCAGCATTTT
CSARSPQGGETQHF
>NA|TRBV5-1|TRBJ2-5|many
TGCGCCAGCAGCCTCGGAGCTTATCAAGAGACCCAGTACTTC
CASSLGAYQETQYF
>NA|TRBV20-1|TRBJ1-1|NA
TGCAGCCCCGCGGGGGGGCCGGACACTGAAGCTTTCTTT
CSPAGGPDTEAFF
>NA|TRBV19|TRBJ1-5|NA
TGTGCCAGTAGTATCGGGTTTAGCAATCAGCCCCAGCATTTT
CASSIGFSNQPQHF
>NA|TRBV5-4|TRBJ2-6|many
TGTGCCAGCAGCGGGGCGTTAGCCCCCGGGGCCAACGTCCTGACTTTC
CASSGALAPGANVLTF
>NA|TRBV24-1|TRBJ2-5|many
TGTGCCACCAGTCCCCCTGGGGACTCGGAGACCCAGTACTTC
CATSPPGDSETQYF
>NA|TRBV19|TRBJ1-2|many
TGTGCCAGTAGTATAGAAGCCGGCTATGGCTACACCTTC
CASSIEAGYGYTF
>NA|TRBV4-2|TRBJ2-3|many
TGTGCCAGCAGCCAAGATTTAGCTAGCGGCACAGATACGCAGTATTTT
CASSQDLASGTDTQYF
>TRBD2|TRBV7-9|TRBJ2-7|NA
TGTGCCAGCAGCTCCCGGACTAGCGGGGGATTCTACGAGCAGTACTTC
CASSSRTSGGFYEQYF